A selection of T cell receptor beta chains follows, all from one sample in a study of blood T cell repertoires in COVID-19. Here immunoSEQ multiplex PCR was the method, and the copy in TCRdb shows in-frame clones only, minus some. The data contain about 200,000 clones, 85% of them singletons. Sequenced: PBMCs or T cells enriched from blood (not recorded which). The receptors shown here come from a middle-aged man who had recovered from COVID-19. CDR3s leave out the opening cysteine and the closing phenylalanine or tryptophan. The order of the fields is J gene, clone size, V gene, CDR3 protein. Expanded clones get a size class; other rows say once, few or many, or leave the size out.

TRBJ1-6 few TRBV5-1 ASSLWADRGRNSPLH
TRBJ2-5 few TRBV7-2 ASSWTSGFQETQY
TRBJ2-1 - TRBV7-6 ASSLTGGSSGNEQF
TRBJ1-5 - TRBV5-1 ASSISTGGGQPQH
TRBJ1-5 - TRBV6-2/TRBV6-3 ASSYTGGWSNQPQH
TRBJ2-3 - TRBV5-1 ASSLQAASTDTQY
TRBJ2-3 - TRBV6-5 ASSYGGSSGDTQY
TRBJ1-2 once TRBV19 ASSTGRADYGYT
TRBJ1-1 - TRBV5-6 ASSPPAGAPEAF
TRBJ1-1 - TRBV28 ASSLRVKSTEAF
TRBJ2-5 - TRBV9 ASGTSGRETQY
TRBJ1-1 - TRBV19 ASSIYRGLNTEAF
TRBJ2-1 - TRBV7-2 ASSLKFQAGTYNEQF
TRBJ2-1 - TRBV18 ASSPRGSPLNEQF
TRBJ1-2 - TRBV11-2 ASSSEGDGYT
TRBJ2-7 - TRBV11-2 ASSQGYHEQY
TRBJ2-7 - TRBV9 ASSGYPTTYEQY
TRBJ2-1 - TRBV10-3 AISELSDRVPYNEQF
TRBJ2-1 - TRBV3-1/TRBV3-2 ASSHRTGGEQF
TRBJ2-6 - TRBV4-1 ASTAGGRANVLT
TRBJ1-3 - TRBV9 ASSASGAPNTIY
TRBJ1-1 - TRBV5-4 ASSLTSTANTEAF
TRBJ2-1 few TRBV18 ASSRQGSYNEQF
TRBJ1-1 - TRBV15 ATSRAGGALNTEAF
TRBJ1-1 - TRBV19 ASSGGTGRGNTEAF
TRBJ2-5 once TRBV2 ASSDLATSGRRETQY
TRBJ1-1 few TRBV5-1 ASSSMISTEAF
TRBJ2-1 - TRBV10-2 ASSSGYRGSYNEQF
TRBJ1-2 - TRBV3-1/TRBV3-2 ASSQGTRGYT
TRBJ2-2 - TRBV4-3 ASSQDRGSTGELF
TRBJ2-1 - TRBV24-1 ATSLGRSYNEQF
TRBJ1-1 once TRBV7-6 ASSLVEKNTEAF
TRBJ2-7 - TRBV15 ATSEDTVGYEQY
TRBJ1-2 - TRBV5-1 ASRRGTDENGYT
TRBJ2-3 - TRBV7-2 ASSLDRGVTDTQY
TRBJ2-7 few TRBV7-8 ASSLEGGRTYEQY
TRBJ1-4 - TRBV10-3 AIRNRGRLEKLF
TRBJ2-2 once TRBV2 ASRRNTGELF
TRBJ1-2 - TRBV7-9 ASSSRTGPPGYT
TRBJ1-5 - TRBV29-1 SVAIGGTANGPQH
TRBJ1-4 - TRBV7-9 ASSLQGTANEKLF
TRBJ2-2 - TRBV5-1 ASSRGQGYTGELF
TRBJ2-1 - TRBV5-1 ASSPTLAVQNNEQF
TRBJ2-1 - TRBV12-3/TRBV12-4 ASSLGLVYEQF
TRBJ1-1 - TRBV19 ASSFLGAEAF
TRBJ2-3 - TRBV12-5 ASGLANPVRTPGAPLYGTDTQY
TRBJ2-1 - TRBV12-5 ASGRDTPPNEQF
TRBJ2-7 - TRBV28 ASSYQRGPYEQY